The entry that follows covers one T cell receptor beta chain sequence. The antigen remains unidentified. Trimming cost V 0 bases and J 1 base, with 14 bases left between them. The CDR3 is 17 amino acids. Per the germline V gene, CDR1 is SGHTS and CDR2 is YDEGEE. This sample is part of a study of T-cell reconstitution after alpha-beta-depleted transplantation in children. General observations from the study: Several patients had high TCRbeta diversity at day 60; it came from surviving recipient T cells and thymic progenitors. Hyperexpanded clones declined; after one year, newly produced T cells mostly supplied diversity. Reportedly, alpha-beta T cells present about two months post-transplant originated from several hundred expanded clones of graft origin.

Unique molecular identifiers were built into the TCRbeta library. TCRdb ran MiXCR on the PCR reads and lists one entry per CDR3 protein. The sample holds approximately 1,000,000 distinct CDR3 sequences, about 29% seen once. The material was PBMCs, mostly from graft donor cells, obtained 360 days after TCRalphabeta/CD19-depleted stem cell transplant. The sequence derives from a boy younger than two who had a stem cell transplant for SCID, so the T cells may come from the graft donor. The V and J genes are TRBV5-8 and TRBJ2-1; D may match TRBD1 or TRBD2 (5 bases each). The CDR3 spells CASSLGASWGSYNEQFF. The CDR3 DNA sequence: TGTGCCAGCAGCTTGGGGGCCTCATGGGGGTCCTACAATGAGCAGTTCTTC.